The clone carrying this T cell receptor beta chain was seen a handful of times. Its specificity is not known. TCRdb reprocessed the reads via MiXCR and lists one record per CDR3 protein. Here the sample spans 700,000 to 950,000 distinct CDR3 sequences, about 30% being singletons. The source of the sample is a study of T cell repertoires in cytomegalovirus infection. Study at large: Both a matching HLA type and CMV infection were indicated by public TCR beta signatures.

Study results and limitations: It was HLA-C-restricted CMV-specific TCR beta clonotypes that dominated the response ex vivo.

The CDR3 loop spans 14 amino acids. Germline V gene data show CDR1 as MNHNS and CDR2 as SASEGT. V lost 7 bases, J lost 1 base, and 13 bases lay in between. Material: cultured CD8+ T cells from PBMCs, obtained from culture after CMV antigen stimulation. This rearrangement joins TRBV6-1 to TRBJ1-1, with D maybe TRBD1 (6 bases). The origin of this receptor is a human donor in good health (CMV status not recorded). Some clones in this sample may be carry-over from other donors' samples. The CDR3 bases are TGTGCCAGCACCGGGGGGCATGGGAACACTGAAGCTTTCTTT. It translates to CASTGGHGNTEAFF.